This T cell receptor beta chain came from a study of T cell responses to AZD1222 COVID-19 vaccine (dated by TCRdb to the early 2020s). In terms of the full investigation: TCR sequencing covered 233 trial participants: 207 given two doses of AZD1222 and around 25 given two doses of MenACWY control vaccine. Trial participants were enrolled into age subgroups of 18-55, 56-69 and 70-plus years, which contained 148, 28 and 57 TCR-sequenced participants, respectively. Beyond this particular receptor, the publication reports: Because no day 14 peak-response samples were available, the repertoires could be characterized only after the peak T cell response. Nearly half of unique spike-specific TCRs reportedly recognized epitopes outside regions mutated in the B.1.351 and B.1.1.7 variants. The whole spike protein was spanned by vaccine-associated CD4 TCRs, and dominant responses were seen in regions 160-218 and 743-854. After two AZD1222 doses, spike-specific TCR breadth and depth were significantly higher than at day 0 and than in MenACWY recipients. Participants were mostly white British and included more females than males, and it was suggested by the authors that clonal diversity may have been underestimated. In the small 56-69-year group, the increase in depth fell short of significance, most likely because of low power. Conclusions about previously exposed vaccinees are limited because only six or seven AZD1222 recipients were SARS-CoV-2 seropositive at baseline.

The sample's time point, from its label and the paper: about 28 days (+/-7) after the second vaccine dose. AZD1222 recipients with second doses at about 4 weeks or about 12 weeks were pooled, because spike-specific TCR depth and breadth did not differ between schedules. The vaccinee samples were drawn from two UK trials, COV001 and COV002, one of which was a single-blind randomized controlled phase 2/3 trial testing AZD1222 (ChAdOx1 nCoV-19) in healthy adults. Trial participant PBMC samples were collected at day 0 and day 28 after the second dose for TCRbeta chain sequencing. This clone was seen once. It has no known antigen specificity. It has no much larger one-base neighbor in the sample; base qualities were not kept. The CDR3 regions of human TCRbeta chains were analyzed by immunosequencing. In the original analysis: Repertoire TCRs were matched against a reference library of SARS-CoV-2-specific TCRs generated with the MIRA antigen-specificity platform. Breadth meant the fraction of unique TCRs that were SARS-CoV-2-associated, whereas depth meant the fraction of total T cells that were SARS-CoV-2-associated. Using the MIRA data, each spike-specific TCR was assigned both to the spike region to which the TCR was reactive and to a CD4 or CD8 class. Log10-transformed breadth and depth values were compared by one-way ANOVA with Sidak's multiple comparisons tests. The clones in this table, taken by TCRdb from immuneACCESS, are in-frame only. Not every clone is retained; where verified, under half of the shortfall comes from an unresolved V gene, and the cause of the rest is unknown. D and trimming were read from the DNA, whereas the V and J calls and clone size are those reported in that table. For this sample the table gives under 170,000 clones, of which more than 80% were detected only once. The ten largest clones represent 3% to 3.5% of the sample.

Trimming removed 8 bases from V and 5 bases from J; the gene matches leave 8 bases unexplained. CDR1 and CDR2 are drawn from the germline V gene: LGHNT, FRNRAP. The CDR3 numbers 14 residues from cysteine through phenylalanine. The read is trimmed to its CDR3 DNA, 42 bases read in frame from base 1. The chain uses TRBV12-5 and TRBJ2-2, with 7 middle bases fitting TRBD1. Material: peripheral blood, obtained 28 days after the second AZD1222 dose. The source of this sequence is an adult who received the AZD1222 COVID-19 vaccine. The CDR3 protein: CASRGQGRTGELFF. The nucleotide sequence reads TGTGCTAGTAGGGGGCAGGGCCGAACCGGGGAGCTGTTTTTT. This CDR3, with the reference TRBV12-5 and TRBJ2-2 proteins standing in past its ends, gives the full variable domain DARVTQTPRHKVTEMGQEVTMRCQPILGHNTVFWYRQTMMQGLELLAYFRNRAPLDDSGMPKDRFSAEMPDATLATLKIQPSEPRDSAVYFCASRGQGRTGELFFGEGSRLTVL.